The 18 T cell receptor beta chains given below trace back to one sample, sequenced in a study of blood T cell repertoires in COVID-19. Here immunoSEQ multiplex PCR was the method, and the copy in TCRdb shows in-frame clones only, minus some. The sample holds 360,000 or so clones, roughly nine tenths seen once. The sample taken for sequencing was PBMCs or T cells enriched from blood (not recorded which). These receptors originate from a woman aged 25-40 years who had recovered from COVID-19.

The chain links TRBV20-1 to TRBJ2-7, with TRBD1 matching over 7 bases. The CDR3 has 11 amino acids. Germline CDR1 is DFQATT and CDR2 is SNEGSKA (reference sequence). V lost 6 bases to trimming and J lost 7 bases; unmatched junction nucleotides: 6. This CDR3 is CSADRAGEQYF. The CDR3 DNA sequence: TGCAGTGCCGACAGGGCCGGTGAGCAGTACTTC.

The chain carries TRBV6-7 and TRBJ1-3; D ambiguous. TRBV6-7 is sorted into the ORF group, with uncertain function. This CDR3 is 14 amino acids long. The ends were cut back, 5 bases at V and 0 bases at J, with 8 bases in the middle. The CDR3 nucleotides are TGTGCCAGCAGTGGGCTCGACTCTGGAAACACCATATATTTT. It is translated as CASSGLDSGNTIYF.

V is TRBV14 and J is TRBJ2-2; D gene unclear. Deletions cut 1 base from V and 4 bases from J, with 16 bases between. In germline, CDR1 is SGHDN, CDR2 FVKESK. The CDR3 is made up of 17 amino acids. CDR3 bases: TGTGCCAGCAGCCAAGTTTCGTCCTTAGTACGCACCGGGGAGCTGTTTTTT. Translated, it gives CASSQVSSLVRTGELFF.

V and J are TRBV28 and TRBJ1-1; D may be TRBD1 (5 bases). V was pared by 3 bases and J by 5 bases, with 16 bases between. Looked up from germline, CDR1 is MDHEN and CDR2 is SYDVKM. The CDR3 length is 15 residues. CDR3 nucleotide sequence: TGTGCCAGCAGTTTTGCGGGACGAGGGGAGACTGAAGCTTTCTTT. This encodes CASSFAGRGETEAFF.

This chain joins TRBV19 and TRBJ1-1; 9 bases agree with TRBD1. Germline V gene sequence: CDR1 LNHDA, CDR2 SQIVND (reference sequence). This CDR3 spans 13 amino acids. Trimming removed 10 bases from V and 1 base from J; junction bases left unmatched: 4. The CDR3 DNA is TGTGCCACCAGACAGGGGGGGAACACTGAAGCTTTCTTT. It encodes CATRQGGNTEAFF.

V gene TRBV7-2 combines with J gene TRBJ2-2; D is ambiguous. The CDR3 length is 16 residues. CDR1 is SGHTA and CDR2 is FQGNSA in the germline V gene. The ends were cut back, 1 base at V and 0 bases at J, with 9 bases in the middle. The CDR3 DNA is TGTGCCAGCAGCTTAGAGTCTCGGGCGAACACCGGGGAGCTGTTTTTT. Amino acid sequence: CASSLESRANTGELFF.

This chain connects TRBV3-1 (or the pseudogene TRBV3-2) to TRBJ1-5; D gene uncertain. CDR1 and CDR2 (germline): LGHDT, YNNKEL (reference sequence). This CDR3 comprises 15 residues. Trimming pared 1 base from V and 6 bases from J, leaving 13 bases between. CDR3 sequence (DNA): TGTGCCAGCAGCCAAGTCCCCGGGAGGTCTCAGCCCCAGCATTTT. Amino acid sequence: CASSQVPGRSQPQHF.

The chain has TRBV11-2 and TRBJ2-4; TRBD1 matches 8 bases. V lost 5 bases, J lost 7 bases, and 4 bases stayed unmatched. The V gene's germline CDR1 is SGHAT and CDR2 FQNNGV. The CDR3 has 13 residues. CDR3 nucleotides: TGTGCCAGCAGCGCGACAGGGGTGAACATTCAGTACTTC. The encoded protein is CASSATGVNIQYF. The full variable domain, its missing parts supplied by reference TRBV11-2 and TRBJ2-4, is EAGVAQSPRYKIIEKRQSVAFWCNPISGHATLYWYQQILGQGPKLLIQFQNNGVVDDSQLPKDRFSAERLKGVDSTLKIQPAKLEDSAVYLCASSATGVNIQYFGAGTRLSVL.

This sequence joins TRBV4-2 and TRBJ2-7; D ambiguous. The V end lost 0 bases, the J end lost 2 bases, and 11 bases lay between the germline ends. The CDR3 extends over 15 amino acids. Germline assignment: CDR1 LGHNA and CDR2 YNFKEQ. Here the CDR3 DNA reads TGTGCCAGCAGCCAAGAACCAGGTGAACCCTACGAGCAGTACTTC. Its protein product is CASSQEPGEPYEQYF.

The table lists this clone with a few counts. This chain uses TRBV19 with TRBJ2-2; maybe TRBD1 (5 bases). This CDR3 comprises 16 residues. The V gene lost 6 bases and the J gene lost 8 bases, with 22 bases spanning the gap. Germline V gives CDR1 LNHDA, CDR2 SQIVND (reference sequence). CDR3 DNA sequence: TGTGCCAGTAGCGACTGGGGTGGCAGGGCGACGGGGGAGCTGTTTTTT. Protein: CASSDWGGRATGELFF.

The chain couples TRBV30 to TRBJ1-2; no definite D call. Trimming took 2 bases from V and 2 from J, leaving 9 bases between them. The CDR3 runs 13 residues. Germline-derived CDR1 and CDR2 are GTSNPN and SVGIG (reference sequence). The CDR3, as DNA: TGTGCCTGGAGTTTGGGAGGAAACTATGGCTACACCTTC. Translated, it gives CAWSLGGNYGYTF. Filled out from reference TRBV30 and TRBJ1-2, the complete variable domain reads SQTIHQWPATLVQPVGSPLSLECTVEGTSNPNLYWYRQAAGRGLQLLFYSVGIGQISSEVPQNLSASRPQDRQFILSSKKLLLSDSGFYLCAWSLGGNYGYTFGSGTRLTVV.

This clone was seen a handful of times. V gene TRBV5-1 combines with J gene TRBJ1-1, with TRBD1 as a possible D gene (5 bases). Trimming cost V 7 bases and J 0 bases, with 10 bases left between them. Germline V gene lookup returns CDR1 SGHRS and CDR2 YFSETQ. This CDR3 has 13 residues. CDR3 DNA: TGCGCCAGCTCCTACAGGTTGAACACTGAAGCTTTCTTT. This gives the protein CASSYRLNTEAFF.

The chain uses TRBV2 and TRBJ2-1, with TRBD2 as a possible D gene (5 bases). Trimming pared 6 bases from V and 1 base from J, leaving 7 bases between. Germline CDR1 SNHLY, CDR2 FYNNEI. The CDR3 runs 13 residues. The DNA of the CDR3 is TGTGCCAGCAGGGGGAGATCCTACAATGAGCAGTTCTTC. It translates to CASRGRSYNEQFF.

The chain employs TRBV5-6 and TRBJ1-6; a possible D gene is TRBD1 (5 bases). V lost 0 bases and J lost 11, with 9 bases in between. This CDR3 comprises 13 residues. Germline V gene lookup returns CDR1 SGHDT and CDR2 YYEEEE. The CDR3 DNA sequence: TGTGCCAGCAGCTTGGTCGGGGGAGCACCCCTCCACTTT. Its translation: CASSLVGGAPLHF.

The V and J genes are TRBV19 and TRBJ2-3; D possibly corresponds to TRBD2 (6 bases). In germline, CDR1 is LNHDA, CDR2 SQIVND (reference sequence). The CDR3 consists of 13 residues. V lost 5 bases and J lost 6, with 12 bases in between. The CDR3 is CASSASSADTQYF. The CDR3 DNA reads TGTGCCAGTAGTGCATCTAGCGCTGATACGCAGTATTTT.

The rearrangement links TRBV5-1 to TRBJ1-2, with unresolved D. CDR1 is SGHRS, CDR2 YFSETQ, per germline. V was pared by 3 bases and J by 4 bases, with 19 bases between. The CDR3 extends over 16 amino acids. The CDR3 reads CASSSTTEGSIYGYTF. CDR3 nucleotides: TGCGCCAGCAGCTCGACCACGGAGGGTTCGATCTATGGCTACACCTTC.

This rearrangement joins TRBV2 to TRBJ1-6; the D gene is possibly TRBD1 (6 bases). V was clipped by 3 bases and J by 7 bases, with 19 bases between them. Per the germline V gene, CDR1 is SNHLY and CDR2 is FYNNEI. This CDR3 spans 17 amino acids. CDR3 loop: CASSEGVGGRFNSPLHF. CDR3 DNA: TGTGCCAGCAGTGAGGGGGTCGGGGGGCGATTCAATTCACCCCTCCACTTT.

The genes are TRBV7-9 and TRBJ1-2; D remains unclear. Germline V gene lookup returns CDR1 SEHNR and CDR2 FQNEAQ (reference sequence). The CDR3 runs to 14 residues. V gave up 3 bases and J gave up 5 bases, with 13 bases separating them. The CDR3 DNA reads as TGTGCCAGCAGCTTCCAACGGCGGCGATATGGCTACACCTTC. This encodes CASSFQRRRYGYTF.